One and the same sample provided the 14 T cell receptor beta chains below, sequenced in a study of Ad26.COV2.S vaccination and SARS-CoV-2 variants. The protocol was immunoSEQ multiplex PCR, while the TCRdb copy is restricted to in-frame clones and leaves out a portion. The sample consists of fewer than 600,000 clones, 80% to 90% of them appearing once. Described treatment: around 19 received Ad26.COV2.S at low or high dose, single or two shots; 5 received placebo; per-sample allocation not given. The study sampled participants on day 63 after the first vaccine or placebo injection. The starting material was peripheral blood, obtained in a trial of Ad26.COV2.S vaccine versus placebo. The receptors here all came from a person between 18 and 59 years old who received the Ad26.COV2.S COVID-19 vaccine or a placebo.

The V call is TRBV15, the J call TRBJ1-5; D gene uncertain. The germline V and J ends were trimmed by 3 bases and 3 bases, with 6 bases remaining between them. In germline, CDR1 is LNHNV, CDR2 YYDKDF (reference sequence). The CDR3 length is 13 residues. The DNA for the CDR3 is TGTGCCACCAGCAGTCACAACAATCAGCCCCAGCATTTT. This codes for CATSSHNNQPQHF.

This rearrangement joins TRBV5-1 to TRBJ2-1, with 8 bases fitting TRBD2. The V and J ends lost 7 bases and 2 bases, in that order; junction bases with no gene match: 14. The CDR3 runs 17 residues. Germline loops: CDR1 SGHRS, CDR2 YFSETQ. The CDR3 DNA reads TGCGCCAGCGGATTAACTAGCGGATATTCTCCCTACAATGAGCAGTTCTTC. Amino acids: CASGLTSGYSPYNEQFF.

The gene calls are TRBV28 and TRBJ2-2; TRBD2 matches 8 bases. The CDR3 is 17 residues long. Germline assignment: CDR1 MDHEN and CDR2 SYDVKM. V dropped 1 base and J dropped 3; count of bases not matched to a gene: 7. Here the CDR3 DNA reads TGTGCCAGCAGTTTATTCAACCTAGCGGGCGACACCGGGGAGCTGTTTTTT. As protein: CASSLFNLAGDTGELFF.

The V gene is TRBV7-9, the J gene TRBJ1-3; the D is unclear. The CDR3 totals 14 residues. CDR1 is SEHNR and CDR2 is FQNEAQ in the germline V gene (reference sequence). Trimming shortened V by 3 bases and J by 0 bases, and 6 bases separated the two germline ends. The chain's CDR3 is CASSLGSSGNTIYF. The CDR3 bases are TGTGCCAGCAGCTTGGGCAGCTCTGGAAACACCATATATTTT.

This chain uses TRBV27 with TRBJ2-5, with 12 positions matching TRBD2. CDR1 is MNHEY and CDR2 is SMNVEV in the germline V gene (reference sequence). The CDR3 contains 15 residues. The J segment lost 4 bases and the V segment lost 6 bases, leaving 6 bases of the junction unmatched. The CDR3 reads CASRRTSGTGETQYF. The CDR3 DNA sequence: TGTGCCAGCAGAAGGACTAGCGGGACTGGAGAGACCCAGTACTTC.

The J gene is TRBJ2-5, the V gene TRBV7-8, with TRBD2 matching over 9 bases. With V trimmed by 5 bases and J by 2 bases, 15 bases remained unmatched. Germline CDR1 SGHVS, CDR2 FQNEAQ. The CDR3 covers 18 residues. This CDR3 reads CASSTPRFSGSGQETQYF. CDR3 bases: TGTGCCAGCAGCACTCCAAGGTTTAGCGGGAGTGGTCAAGAGACCCAGTACTTC.

V gene TRBV7-9 combines with J gene TRBJ1-1, with D maybe TRBD1 (5 bases). Trimming left V 3 bases short and J 0 bases short, with 8 bases between. The CDR3 runs 14 residues. Germline CDR1 reads SEHNR; CDR2 reads FQNEAQ (reference sequence). In DNA form, the CDR3 reads TGTGCCAGCAGCTTTGAGGGGTTGAACACTGAAGCTTTCTTT. As protein: CASSFEGLNTEAFF.

The V and J genes are TRBV27 and TRBJ2-6; D unresolved. The germline V gene has CDR1 MNHEY and CDR2 SMNVEV (reference sequence). CDR3 length equals 14 residues. Trimming cost V 2 bases and J 1 base, with 3 bases left between them. The CDR3 DNA is TGTGCCAGCAGTTTAGGGTCTGGGGCCAACGTCCTGACTTTC. Translated: CASSLGSGANVLTF.

This sequence joins TRBV18 and TRBJ2-5; 8 bases map to TRBD2. The CDR3 consists of 16 residues. V shed 2 bases, J shed 4 bases, and the junction held 9 bases outside the gene matches. In germline, CDR1 is KGHSH, CDR2 LQKENI. CDR3 amino acids: CASSPKSGSLGETQYF. CDR3 coding DNA: TGTGCCAGCTCACCAAAAAGCGGGAGCTTGGGAGAGACCCAGTACTTC.

The gene calls are TRBV6-5 and TRBJ1-1; weak D call: TRBD1 (6 bases). Germline V gene lookup returns CDR1 MNHEY and CDR2 SVGAGI. The V and J ends lost 6 bases and 7 bases respectively, with 18 bases between them. This CDR3 is 14 amino acids long. CDR3 region: CASRRKTGIVEAFF. Here the CDR3 DNA reads TGTGCCAGCAGGAGAAAGACAGGAATTGTTGAAGCTTTCTTT.

This clone was detected only once. The chain carries TRBV18 and TRBJ2-7, with TRBD1 matching 9 bases. The length of the CDR3 is 14 residues. The germline V gene has CDR1 KGHSH and CDR2 LQKENI. Trimming cost V 3 bases and J 5 bases; bases outside gene matches: 5. The CDR3 here is CASSPPRDRDEQYF. CDR3 bases: TGTGCCAGCTCACCGCCCCGGGACAGGGACGAGCAGTACTTC.

The gene calls are TRBV5-5 and TRBJ2-1, with 7 bases lining up with TRBD1. The trim removed 0 bases at V and 9 bases at J, leaving 6 bases unmatched. The CDR3 spans 14 residues. Germline V gene data show CDR1 as SGHKS and CDR2 as YYEKEE (reference sequence). The CDR3 DNA follows: TGTGCCAGCAGCTTGGTTGGCAGGGGGAGTGAGCAGTTCTTC. It specifies CASSLVGRGSEQFF.

The V call is TRBV2, the J call TRBJ1-2; no clear D. V was cut by 1 base and J by 0 bases, with 3 bases left in between. CDR3 size: 13 residues. Germline V gene lookup returns CDR1 SNHLY and CDR2 FYNNEI. The CDR3 DNA follows: TGTGCCAGCAGTGAAGGATCTAACTATGGCTACACCTTC. This encodes CASSEGSNYGYTF.

The chain combines TRBV25-1 with TRBJ1-1; a weak D match, TRBD1 (5 bases). The CDR3 has 14 residues. Trimming removed 5 bases from V and 3 bases from J, with 13 bases in between. The germline gives CDR1 MGHDK, CDR2 SYGVNS. The CDR3 sequence: CASSWGGSHTEAFF. The CDR3 nucleotides are TGTGCCAGCAGTTGGGGGGGGTCGCACACTGAAGCTTTCTTT. Filled out from reference TRBV25-1 and TRBJ1-1, the complete variable domain reads EADIYQTPRYLVIGTGKKITLECSQTMGHDKMYWYQQDPGMELHLIHYSYGVNSTEKGDLSSESTVSRIRTEHFPLTLESARPSHTSQYLCASSWGGSHTEAFFGQGTRLTVV.